Presented here are 28 T cell receptor beta chains from one specimen sequenced in a study of Ad26.COV2.S vaccination and SARS-CoV-2 variants. Treatment denoted: around 19 received Ad26.COV2.S at low or high dose, single or two shots; about 5 received placebo; per-sample allocation not given. All samples were drawn on day 63, counting from the first vaccine or placebo injection. Sequencing was performed with immunoSEQ multiplex PCR; in TCRdb, only in-frame clones are kept and a portion is missing. The sample lists roughly 380,000 clones; around 87% were seen once. Sample: peripheral blood, taken in a trial of Ad26.COV2.S vaccine versus placebo. Receptors originate from a person between 18 and 65 years old who received the Ad26.COV2.S COVID-19 vaccine or a placebo.

The chain employs TRBV28 and TRBJ1-2; 10 bases align to TRBD1. There are 14 residues in the CDR3. V was pared by 6 bases and J by 4 bases, with 5 bases of the junction left unmatched. Germline loops: CDR1 MDHEN, CDR2 SYDVKM. This CDR3 reads CASSLTGGFYGYTF. The CDR3 DNA is TGTGCCAGCAGCCTGACAGGGGGCTTCTATGGCTACACCTTC.

This chain uses TRBV7-6 with TRBJ1-1; D unclear. V dropped 5 bases and J dropped 0 bases, with 13 bases sitting between them. The V gene's germline CDR1 is SGHVS and CDR2 FNYEAQ. The CDR3 runs to 15 residues. As DNA, the CDR3 is TGTGCCAGCAGCCCCACAATGGGGATGAACACTGAAGCTTTCTTT. Translation: CASSPTMGMNTEAFF.

The chain uses TRBV24-1 and TRBJ1-5; possibly TRBD1 for D (5 bases). The CDR3 extends over 16 amino acids. V lost 3 bases and J 5 bases, leaving 16 bases between the germline ends. Germline lookup yields CDR1 KGHDR and CDR2 SFDVKD. CDR3 DNA: TGTGCCACCAGTGATCGTCGCGGGGCGGACGATCAGCCCCAGCATTTT. It translates to CATSDRRGADDQPQHF.

The chain has TRBV30 and TRBJ2-7; 11 nucleotides match TRBD1. The CDR3 spans 15 residues. J lost 1 base, V lost 7 bases, and 9 bases had no gene match. The germline V gene has CDR1 GTSNPN and CDR2 SVGIG (reference sequence). CDR3 nucleotides: TGTGCCTCACTACTGGGACAGGGGGTTTCCTACGAGCAGTACTTC. Its protein is CASLLGQGVSYEQYF.

The V gene is TRBV27, the J gene TRBJ1-5, with a tentative D call TRBD1 (5 bases). Trimming pared 6 bases from V and 4 bases from J, leaving 16 bases between. The CDR3 is 15 residues long. The germline gives CDR1 MNHEY, CDR2 SMNVEV (reference sequence). In nucleotides, the CDR3 is TGTGCCAGCAGGTCAGGTCTGGGACTAAATCAGCCCCAGCATTTT. This encodes CASRSGLGLNQPQHF.

The J gene is TRBJ2-2, the V gene TRBV6-5; D possibly matches TRBD1 or TRBD2 (5 bases each). The CDR3 is made up of 15 amino acids. Trimming took 5 bases from V and 5 from J, leaving 15 bases between them. The germline CDR1 and CDR2 sequences are MNHEY and SVGAGI. For the CDR3, the DNA is TGTGCCAGCAGTATCCGGGACCGAGGGACCGGGGAGCTGTTTTTT. Amino acids: CASSIRDRGTGELFF.

This sequence joins TRBV6-5 and TRBJ1-2; the D is unclear. The length of the CDR3 is 14 residues. V gave up 0 bases and J gave up 8 bases, with 13 bases separating them. The germline gives CDR1 MNHEY, CDR2 SVGAGI. As DNA, the CDR3 is TGTGCCAGCAGTTACTCCCGACTGAGTTTGGGCTACACCTTC. This sequence encodes CASSYSRLSLGYTF.

This clone was observed a single time. The chain carries TRBV2 and TRBJ2-5; 7 nucleotides line up with TRBD2. The trim removed 5 bases at V and 0 bases at J, leaving 6 bases unmatched. This CDR3 comprises 15 residues. The germline CDR1 and CDR2 sequences are SNHLY and FYNNEI. The CDR3 reads CASSLSGTDQETQYF. CDR3 DNA: TGTGCCAGCAGTCTCAGCGGGACGGACCAAGAGACCCAGTACTTC.

V gene TRBV6-2 or TRBV6-3 combines with J gene TRBJ2-1; the D gene is possibly TRBD1 (5 bases). V shed 4 bases and J shed 2 bases, with 6 bases lying between them. Germline V lookup: CDR1 MNHEY, CDR2 SVGEGT. The CDR3 extends over 13 amino acids. CDR3 protein: CASSSRAYNEQFF. The CDR3 DNA is TGTGCCAGCAGTTCCAGGGCCTACAATGAGCAGTTCTTC.

V usage is TRBV5-1 and J usage is TRBJ2-2; the match to TRBD1 covers 7 bases. Trimming at V came to 4 bases and at J to 6 bases, leaving 6 bases not matched to a gene. Germline V gene sequence: CDR1 SGHRS, CDR2 YFSETQ. The CDR3 is made up of 14 amino acids. The CDR3 nucleotides read TGCGCCAGCAGCATTCGACAGGGCCCCGGGGAGCTGTTTTTT. The encoded protein is CASSIRQGPGELFF.

Written as DNA, the CDR3 is TGTGCCAGCAGTTATAACCCCCTGAACACTGAAGCTTTCTTT. Its translation: CASSYNPLNTEAFF. V and J are TRBV6-6 and TRBJ1-1; no clear D. Germline CDR1 is MNHNY and CDR2 is SVGAGI (reference sequence). V lost 3 bases, J lost 0 bases, and 8 bases lay in between. The CDR3 runs to 14 residues.

The V call is TRBV5-1, the J call TRBJ2-2; no definite D call. The CDR3 loop spans 15 amino acids. Germline V CDR1 and CDR2: SGHRS, YFSETQ. The germline V and J ends were trimmed by 1 base and 0 bases, with 7 bases remaining between them. Written as DNA, the CDR3 is TGCGCCAGCAGCTTGAGGGATGCGAACACCGGGGAGCTGTTTTTT. It is translated as CASSLRDANTGELFF.

The chain carries TRBV6-4 and TRBJ2-7; 8 bases map to TRBD1. The V gene's germline CDR1 is MRHNA and CDR2 SNTAGT. The CDR3 is 13 residues long. V lost 7 bases to trimming and J lost 5 bases; unmatched junction nucleotides: 7. The CDR3 is CASTIQGVHEQYF. DNA for the CDR3: TGTGCCAGCACTATACAGGGGGTACACGAGCAGTACTTC.

The chain couples TRBV29-1 to TRBJ2-3; tentative D call: TRBD1 (5 bases). The CDR3 contains 16 residues. The V gene lost 5 bases and the J gene lost 1 base, with 19 bases spanning the gap. Per the germline V gene, CDR1 is SQVTM and CDR2 is ANQGSEA. The CDR3: CSVLQVLPLRTDTQYF. For the CDR3, the DNA is TGCAGCGTTCTACAGGTCCTCCCCCTCCGCACAGATACGCAGTATTTT.

This clone was found once. This chain joins TRBV12-3 or TRBV12-4 and TRBJ2-7, with D perhaps TRBD1 (6 bases). Trimming removed 2 bases at V and 7 bases at J, with 12 bases between. This CDR3 spans 13 amino acids. Here the CDR3 reads CASSLTTGREQYF. The CDR3 region has the DNA TGTGCCAGCAGTTTAACAACAGGGCGAGAGCAGTACTTC.

In DNA, the CDR3 is TGTGCCAGCAGGCCTCGTGGAGCGGTGTCCACTGAAGCTTTCTTT. Its translation is CASRPRGAVSTEAFF. This rearrangement joins TRBV7-9 to TRBJ1-1; the D is unclear. This CDR3 has 15 amino acids. Germline CDR1 reads SEHNR; CDR2 reads FQNEAQ (reference sequence). V lost 6 bases and J lost 4, with 18 bases in between. Supplemented by reference TRBV7-9 and TRBJ1-1, the full variable domain reads DTGVSQNPRHKITKRGQNVTFRCDPISEHNRLYWYRQTLGQGPEFLTYFQNEAQLEKSRLLSDRFSAERPKGSFSTLEIQRTEQGDSAMYLCASRPRGAVSTEAFFGQGTRLTVV.

The count of this clone is one. V usage is TRBV28 and J usage is TRBJ2-7; TRBD1 matches 10 bases. This CDR3 has 14 amino acids. J lost 7 bases, V lost 4 bases, and 7 bases had no gene match. Germline CDR1 reads MDHEN; CDR2 reads SYDVKM. CDR3 nucleotides: TGTGCCAGCAGTTCCAGACAGGGGGCGGTGGAGCAGTACTTC. This codes for CASSSRQGAVEQYF.

V and J are TRBV7-2 and TRBJ2-7, with D possibly being TRBD2 (6 bases). With 0 bases removed from V and 2 bases from J, the gap between germline ends came to 14 bases. This CDR3 comprises 16 residues. Germline CDR1 and CDR2: SGHTA and FQGNSA. The CDR3 nucleotides are TGTGCCAGCAGCTTAGCGGGGACTGGGACCGCCTACGAGCAGTACTTC. Translating gives CASSLAGTGTAYEQYF.

This clone was seen more than once but under ten times. This chain connects TRBV5-1 to TRBJ2-7; the match to TRBD1 covers 8 bases. Trimming took 4 bases from V and 4 from J; bases not matched to a gene: 7. Germline-derived CDR1 and CDR2 are SGHRS and YFSETQ. The CDR3 contains 14 residues. CDR3 nucleotides: TGCGCCAGCAGCGCCGACAGGGGACCTTACGAGCAGTACTTC. It codes for CASSADRGPYEQYF.

The chain has TRBV11-2 and TRBJ1-3; TRBD1 matches at 7 bases. CDR1 is SGHAT, CDR2 FQNNGV, per germline. Germline trimming cut 5 bases from V and 0 bases from J; bases unmatched to any gene: 7. This CDR3 comprises 16 residues. The CDR3 loop is CASSQVQGPSGNTIYF. The CDR3 region has the DNA TGTGCCAGCAGCCAGGTACAGGGGCCCTCTGGAAACACCATATATTTT. Using reference TRBV11-2 and TRBJ1-3 for the parts outside the CDR3, the full variable domain is EAGVAQSPRYKIIEKRQSVAFWCNPISGHATLYWYQQILGQGPKLLIQFQNNGVVDDSQLPKDRFSAERLKGVDSTLKIQPAKLEDSAVYLCASSQVQGPSGNTIYFGEGSWLTVV.

This clone was seen just once. This chain links TRBV6-1 with TRBJ2-1; 10 bases map to TRBD2. V lost 1 base to trimming and J lost 2 bases; unmatched junction nucleotides: 5. Looked up from germline, CDR1 is MNHNS and CDR2 is SASEGT. The CDR3 runs to 17 residues. This CDR3 reads CASSEEWLAGAYNEQFF. CDR3 in DNA: TGTGCCAGCAGTGAAGAGTGGCTAGCGGGGGCCTACAATGAGCAGTTCTTC.

The chain combines TRBV3-1 (or the pseudogene TRBV3-2) with TRBJ2-5; 8 bases are shared with TRBD1. V trimming: 4 bases; J trimming: 4 bases; junction bases outside the gene matches: 5. Germline-derived CDR1 and CDR2 are LGHDT and YNNKEL (reference sequence). There are 14 residues in the CDR3. The CDR3 sequence: CASSPDRASETQYF. As DNA, the CDR3 is TGTGCCAGCAGCCCGGACAGGGCCTCAGAGACCCAGTACTTC.

This chain links TRBV12-3 or TRBV12-4 with TRBJ2-7; TRBD1 matches at 8 bases. This CDR3 comprises 13 residues. With 6 bases clipped from V and 8 bases from J, the junction kept 9 bases outside the gene matches. CDR3 bases: TGTGCCAGCAGACTCGGACAGGGACGGCAGCAGTACTTC. This gives the protein CASRLGQGRQQYF.

The chain combines TRBV27 with TRBJ1-2, with 8 bases matching TRBD1. This CDR3 is 14 amino acids long. The V gene's germline CDR1 is MNHEY and CDR2 SMNVEV (reference sequence). V lost 6 bases and J lost 7; bases outside the gene matches: 10. The CDR3 loop reads CASSRQGRIAGYTF. CDR3 nucleotide sequence: TGTGCCAGCAGCCGACAGGGGAGGATAGCTGGCTACACCTTC.

In regard to this clone: The sample contains more than one DNA sequence encoding this CDR3. The rearrangement links TRBV6-5 to TRBJ2-1; maybe TRBD1 (6 bases). The length of the CDR3 is 12 residues. Germline CDR1 and CDR2: MNHEY and SVGAGI. V shed 6 bases and J shed 4 bases, with 7 bases lying between them. The CDR3 coding sequence is TGTGCCAGCAGGACAGGTTACAATGAGCAGTTCTTC. It yields the protein CASRTGYNEQFF.

The chain links TRBV30 to TRBJ1-5, with 9 nucleotides matching TRBD1. This CDR3 has 16 amino acids. The V and J ends lost 5 bases and 6 bases, in that order; junction bases with no gene match: 14. Per the germline V gene, CDR1 is GTSNPN and CDR2 is SVGIG (reference sequence). The DNA of the CDR3 is TGTGCCTGGTCGACAGGGGGTGGACTTATCGGTCAGCCCCAGCATTTT. This codes for CAWSTGGGLIGQPQHF. The whole variable domain, filled in from reference TRBV30 and TRBJ1-5, reads SQTIHQWPATLVQPVGSPLSLECTVEGTSNPNLYWYRQAAGRGLQLLFYSVGIGQISSEVPQNLSASRPQDRQFILSSKKLLLSDSGFYLCAWSTGGGLIGQPQHFGDGTRLSIL.

Regarding this clone: This CDR3 is also generated by other DNA sequences in the sample. The chain combines TRBV7-2 with TRBJ2-7, with 10 bases fitting TRBD2. The CDR3 extends over 14 amino acids. Germline trimming cut 5 bases from V and 3 bases from J; bases unmatched to any gene: 4. Per germline, CDR1 SGHTA and CDR2 FQGNSA. CDR3 nucleotides: TGTGCCAGCAGCCTCGAGCGGGGGGGCTACGAGCAGTACTTC. Its translation is CASSLERGGYEQYF.

This chain connects TRBV28 to TRBJ2-7; perhaps TRBD1 as D (6 bases). The CDR3 loop spans 14 amino acids. The V gene's germline CDR1 is MDHEN and CDR2 SYDVKM. V was clipped by 5 bases and J by 3 bases, with 14 bases between them. The CDR3 reads CASSPEGGIYEQYF. Here the CDR3 DNA reads TGTGCCAGCAGTCCTGAAGGGGGAATCTACGAGCAGTACTTC.